This T cell receptor (beta chain) was identified in a study of T cell responses to AZD1222 COVID-19 vaccine. On the study more broadly: Second doses were pooled across both intervals (about 4 or about 12 weeks). Findings and limits, study-wide: Among the donors, most were white British and more were female, and clonal diversity was possibly underestimated. It was only after the peak T cell response that any repertoires were sampled. Spike regions recognized by vaccine-associated CD4 TCRs spanned the protein, led by 160-218 and 743-854.

Comment on this clone: Its target is unknown.

The germline V gene encodes CDR1 MGHDK and CDR2 SYGVNS. V lost 4 bases and J 2 bases, leaving 14 bases between the germline ends. CDR3 size: 16 residues. Data came from immunoSEQ multiplex PCR; TCRdb stores just in-frame clones and leaves some out. The sample consists of more than 120,000 clones, roughly 91% of them appearing once. The origin of this receptor is an adult in good health. Sequenced material: peripheral blood, taken on day 0 of AZD1222 vaccination. The chain combines TRBV25-1 with TRBJ1-4; unclear D gene. Here the CDR3 reads CASSGLPLATNEKLFF. The CDR3, as DNA: TGTGCCAGCAGTGGTCTCCCGTTGGCGACTAATGAAAAACTGTTTTTT.